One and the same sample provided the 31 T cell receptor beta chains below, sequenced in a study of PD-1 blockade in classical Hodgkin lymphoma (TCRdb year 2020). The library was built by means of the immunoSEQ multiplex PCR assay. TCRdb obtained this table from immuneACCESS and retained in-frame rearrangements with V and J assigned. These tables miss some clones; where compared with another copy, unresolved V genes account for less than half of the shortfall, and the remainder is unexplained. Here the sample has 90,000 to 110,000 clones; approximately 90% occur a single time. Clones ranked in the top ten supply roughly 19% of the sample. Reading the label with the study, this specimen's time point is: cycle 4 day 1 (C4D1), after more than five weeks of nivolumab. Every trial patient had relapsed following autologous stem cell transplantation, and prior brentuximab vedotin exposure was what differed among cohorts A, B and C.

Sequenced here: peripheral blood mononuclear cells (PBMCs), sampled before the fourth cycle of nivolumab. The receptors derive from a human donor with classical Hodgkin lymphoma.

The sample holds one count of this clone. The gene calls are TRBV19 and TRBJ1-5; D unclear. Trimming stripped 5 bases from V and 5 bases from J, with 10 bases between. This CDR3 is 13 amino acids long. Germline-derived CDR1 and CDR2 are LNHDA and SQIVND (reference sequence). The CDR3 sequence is CASSLRGYQPQHF. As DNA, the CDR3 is TGTGCCAGTAGTCTCCGCGGATATCAGCCCCAGCATTTT.

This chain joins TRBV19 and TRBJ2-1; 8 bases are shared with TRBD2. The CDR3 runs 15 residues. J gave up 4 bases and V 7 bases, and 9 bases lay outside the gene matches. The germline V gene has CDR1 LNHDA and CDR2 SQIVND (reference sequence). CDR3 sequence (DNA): TGTGCCAGTACAATGGGACTAGGGGCTTACAATGAGCAGTTCTTC. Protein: CASTMGLGAYNEQFF.

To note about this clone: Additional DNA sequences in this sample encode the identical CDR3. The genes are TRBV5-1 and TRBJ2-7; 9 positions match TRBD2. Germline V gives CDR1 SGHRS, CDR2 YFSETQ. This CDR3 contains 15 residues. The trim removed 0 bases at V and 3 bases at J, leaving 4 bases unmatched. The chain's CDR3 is CASSLAGSGSYEQYF. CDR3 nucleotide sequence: TGCGCCAGCAGCTTGGCTGGTAGCGGGAGCTACGAGCAGTACTTC. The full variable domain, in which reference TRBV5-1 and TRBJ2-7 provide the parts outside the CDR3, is KAGVTQTPRYLIKTRGQQVTLSCSPISGHRSVSWYQQTPGQGLQFLFEYFSETQRNKGNFPGRFSGRQFSNSRSEMNVSTLELGDSALYLCASSLAGSGSYEQYFGPGTRLTVT.

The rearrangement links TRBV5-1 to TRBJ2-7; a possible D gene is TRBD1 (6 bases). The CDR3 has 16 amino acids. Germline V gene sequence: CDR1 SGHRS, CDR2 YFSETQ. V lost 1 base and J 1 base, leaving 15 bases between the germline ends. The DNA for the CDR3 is TGCGCCAGCAGCTTGAGGCCCGGACAGAAGTCCTACGAGCAGTACTTC. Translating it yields CASSLRPGQKSYEQYF.

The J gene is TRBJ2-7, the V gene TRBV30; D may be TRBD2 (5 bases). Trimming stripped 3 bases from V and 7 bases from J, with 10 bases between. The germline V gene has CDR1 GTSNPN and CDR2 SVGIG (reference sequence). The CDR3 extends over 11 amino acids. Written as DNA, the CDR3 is TGTGCCTGGAGCCCCCCGGGAGAGCAGTACTTC. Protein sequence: CAWSPPGEQYF.

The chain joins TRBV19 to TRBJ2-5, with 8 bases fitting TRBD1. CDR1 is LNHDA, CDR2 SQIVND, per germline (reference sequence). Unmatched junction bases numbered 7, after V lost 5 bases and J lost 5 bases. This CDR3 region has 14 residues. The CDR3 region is CASSPWTGFETQYF. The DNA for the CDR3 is TGTGCCAGTAGTCCGTGGACAGGGTTTGAGACCCAGTACTTC.

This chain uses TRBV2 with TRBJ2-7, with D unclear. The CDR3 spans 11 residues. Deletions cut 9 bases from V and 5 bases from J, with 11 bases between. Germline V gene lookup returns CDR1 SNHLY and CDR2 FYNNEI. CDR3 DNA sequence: TGTGCCAGTGCGATTAGGGACGAGCAGTACTTC. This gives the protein CASAIRDEQYF.

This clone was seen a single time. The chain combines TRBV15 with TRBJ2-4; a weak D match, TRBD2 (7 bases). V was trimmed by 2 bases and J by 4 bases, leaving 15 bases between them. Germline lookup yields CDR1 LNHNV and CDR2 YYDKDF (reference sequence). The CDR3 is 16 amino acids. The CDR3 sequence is CATSRLSGGRKNIQYF. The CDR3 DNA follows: TGTGCCACCAGCAGACTTTCGGGGGGCAGGAAAAACATTCAGTACTTC.

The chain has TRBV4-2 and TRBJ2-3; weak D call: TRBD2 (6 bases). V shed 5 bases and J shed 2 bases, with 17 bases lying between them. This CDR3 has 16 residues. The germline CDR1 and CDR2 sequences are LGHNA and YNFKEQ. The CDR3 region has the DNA TGTGCCAGCAGCAGCAACCGCGGGACTGACACAGATACGCAGTATTTT. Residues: CASSSNRGTDTDTQYF.

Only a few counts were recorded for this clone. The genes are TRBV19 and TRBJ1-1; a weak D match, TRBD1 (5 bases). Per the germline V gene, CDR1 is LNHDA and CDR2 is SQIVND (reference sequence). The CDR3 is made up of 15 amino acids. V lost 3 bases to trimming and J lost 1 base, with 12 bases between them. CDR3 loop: CASSIGGAGNTEAFF. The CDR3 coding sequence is TGTGCCAGTAGTATCGGCGGGGCGGGGAACACTGAAGCTTTCTTT.

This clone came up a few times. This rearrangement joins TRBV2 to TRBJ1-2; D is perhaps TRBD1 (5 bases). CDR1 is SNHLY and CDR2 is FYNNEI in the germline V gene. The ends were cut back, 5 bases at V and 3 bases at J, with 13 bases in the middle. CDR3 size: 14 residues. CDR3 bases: TGTGCCAGCAGTCTGGACATTTCGTACTATGGCTACACCTTC. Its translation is CASSLDISYYGYTF.

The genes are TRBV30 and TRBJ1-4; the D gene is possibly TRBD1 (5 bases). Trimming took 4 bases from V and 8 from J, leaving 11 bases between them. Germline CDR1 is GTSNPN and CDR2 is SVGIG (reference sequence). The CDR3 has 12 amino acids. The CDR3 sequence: CAWTGFREKLFF. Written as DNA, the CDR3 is TGTGCCTGGACAGGGTTCCGGGAAAAACTGTTTTTT.

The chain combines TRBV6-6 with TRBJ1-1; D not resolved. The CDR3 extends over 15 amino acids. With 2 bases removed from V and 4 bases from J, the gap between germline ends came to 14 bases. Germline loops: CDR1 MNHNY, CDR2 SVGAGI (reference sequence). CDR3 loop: CASSYDTLSFTEAFF. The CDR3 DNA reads TGTGCCAGCAGTTACGATACGTTATCTTTCACTGAAGCTTTCTTT.

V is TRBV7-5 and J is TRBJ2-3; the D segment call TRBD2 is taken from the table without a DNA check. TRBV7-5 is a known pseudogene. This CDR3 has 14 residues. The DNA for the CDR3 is TGTGTCAGAAGCACTAACTTAGTCGCAGATACGCAGTATTTT. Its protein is CVRSTNLVADTQYF.

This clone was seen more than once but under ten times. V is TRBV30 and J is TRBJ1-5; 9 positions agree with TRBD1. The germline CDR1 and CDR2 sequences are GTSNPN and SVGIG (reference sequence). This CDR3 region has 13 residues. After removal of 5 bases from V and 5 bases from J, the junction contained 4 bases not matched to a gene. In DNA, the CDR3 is TGTGCCTGGTCCACAGGGGGCTATCAGCCCCAGCATTTT. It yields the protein CAWSTGGYQPQHF.

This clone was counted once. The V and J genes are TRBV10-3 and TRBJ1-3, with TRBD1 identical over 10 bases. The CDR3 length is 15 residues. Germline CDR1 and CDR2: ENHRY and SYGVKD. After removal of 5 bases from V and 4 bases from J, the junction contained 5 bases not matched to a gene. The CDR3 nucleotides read TGTGCCATCAGTCCGACAGGGGGCGCGGGAAACACCATATATTTT. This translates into CAISPTGGAGNTIYF.

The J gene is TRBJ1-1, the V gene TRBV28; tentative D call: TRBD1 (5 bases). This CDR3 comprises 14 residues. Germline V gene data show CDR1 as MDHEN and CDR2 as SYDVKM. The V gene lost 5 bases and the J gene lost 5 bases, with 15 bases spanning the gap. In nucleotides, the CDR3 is TGTGCCAGCAGTCCGCCCGGGGGTTCGACTGAAGCTTTCTTT. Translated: CASSPPGGSTEAFF.

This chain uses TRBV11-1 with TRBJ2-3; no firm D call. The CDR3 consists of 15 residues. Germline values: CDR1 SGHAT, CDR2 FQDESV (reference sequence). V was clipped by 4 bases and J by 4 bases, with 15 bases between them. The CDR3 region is CASSSGRAGADTQYF. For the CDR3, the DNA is TGTGCCAGCAGCTCCGGAAGGGCAGGCGCAGATACGCAGTATTTT.

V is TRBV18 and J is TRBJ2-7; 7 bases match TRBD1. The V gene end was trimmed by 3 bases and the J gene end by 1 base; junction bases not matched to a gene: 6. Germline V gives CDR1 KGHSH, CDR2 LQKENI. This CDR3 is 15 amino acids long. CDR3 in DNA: TGTGCCAGCTCACCCACCGGGACAGATTCCTACGAGCAGTACTTC. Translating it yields CASSPTGTDSYEQYF.

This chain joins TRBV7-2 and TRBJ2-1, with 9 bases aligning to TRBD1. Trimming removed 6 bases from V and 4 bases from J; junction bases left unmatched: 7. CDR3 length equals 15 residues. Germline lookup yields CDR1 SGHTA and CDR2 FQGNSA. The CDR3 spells CASSYDRGTYNEQFF. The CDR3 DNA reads TGTGCCAGCAGTTACGACAGGGGGACGTACAATGAGCAGTTCTTC.

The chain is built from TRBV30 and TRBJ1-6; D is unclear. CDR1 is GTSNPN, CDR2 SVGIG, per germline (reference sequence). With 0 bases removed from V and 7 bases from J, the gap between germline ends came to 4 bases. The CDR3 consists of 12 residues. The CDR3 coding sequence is TGTGCCTGGAGTGTTTACAATTCACCCCTCCACTTT. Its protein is CAWSVYNSPLHF.

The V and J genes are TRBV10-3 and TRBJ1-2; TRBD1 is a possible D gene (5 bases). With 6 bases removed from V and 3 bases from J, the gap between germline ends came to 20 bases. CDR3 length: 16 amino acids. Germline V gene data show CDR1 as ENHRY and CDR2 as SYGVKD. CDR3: CAIRSGRLKGDYGYTF. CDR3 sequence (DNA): TGTGCCATCAGGTCGGGACGGCTTAAAGGGGACTATGGCTACACCTTC.

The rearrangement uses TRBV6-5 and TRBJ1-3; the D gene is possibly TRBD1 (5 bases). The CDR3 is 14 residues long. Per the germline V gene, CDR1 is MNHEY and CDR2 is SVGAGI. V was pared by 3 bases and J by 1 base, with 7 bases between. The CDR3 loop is CASSYGGSGNTIYF. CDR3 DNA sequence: TGTGCCAGCAGTTATGGGGGTTCTGGAAACACCATATATTTT.

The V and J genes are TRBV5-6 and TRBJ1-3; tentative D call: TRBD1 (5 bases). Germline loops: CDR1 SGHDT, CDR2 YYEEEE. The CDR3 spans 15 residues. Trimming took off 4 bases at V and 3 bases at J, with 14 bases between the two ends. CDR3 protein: CASSRGSPLGNTIYF. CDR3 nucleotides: TGTGCCAGCAGCCGGGGGTCTCCACTTGGAAACACCATATATTTT. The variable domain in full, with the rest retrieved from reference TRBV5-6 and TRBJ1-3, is DAGVTQSPTHLIKTRGQQVTLRCSPKSGHDTVSWYQQALGQGPQFIFQYYEEEERQRGNFPDRFSGHQFPNYSSELNVNALLLGDSALYLCASSRGSPLGNTIYFGEGSWLTVV.

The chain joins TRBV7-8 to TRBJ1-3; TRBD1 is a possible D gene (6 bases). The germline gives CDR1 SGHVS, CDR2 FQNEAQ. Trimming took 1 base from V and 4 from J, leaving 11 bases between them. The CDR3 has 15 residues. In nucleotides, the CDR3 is TGTGCCAGCAGCTTAGGGTCGGGGGCCGGAAACACCATATATTTT. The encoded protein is CASSLGSGAGNTIYF.

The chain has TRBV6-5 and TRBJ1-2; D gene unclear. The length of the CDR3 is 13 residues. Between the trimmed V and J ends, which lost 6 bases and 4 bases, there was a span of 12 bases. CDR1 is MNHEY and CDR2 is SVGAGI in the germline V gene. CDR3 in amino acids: CASRTSGSYGYTF. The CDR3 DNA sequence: TGTGCCAGCAGGACCTCGGGGAGCTATGGCTACACCTTC.

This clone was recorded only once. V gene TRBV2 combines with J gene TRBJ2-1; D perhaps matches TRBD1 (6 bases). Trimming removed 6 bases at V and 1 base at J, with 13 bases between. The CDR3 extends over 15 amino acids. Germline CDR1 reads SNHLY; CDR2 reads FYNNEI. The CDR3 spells CASRPGQLSYNEQFF. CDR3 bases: TGTGCCAGCAGGCCTGGACAGCTATCCTACAATGAGCAGTTCTTC.

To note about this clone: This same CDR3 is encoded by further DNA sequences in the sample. The CDR3 nucleotides are TGTGCCAGCAGCTTAGACCCCTACGAGCAGTACTTC. Residues: CASSLDPYEQYF. V and J are TRBV7-9 and TRBJ2-7; D gene ambiguous. Looked up from germline, CDR1 is SEHNR and CDR2 is FQNEAQ (reference sequence). The CDR3 length is 12 residues. Deletions cut 1 base from V and 2 bases from J, with 3 bases between.

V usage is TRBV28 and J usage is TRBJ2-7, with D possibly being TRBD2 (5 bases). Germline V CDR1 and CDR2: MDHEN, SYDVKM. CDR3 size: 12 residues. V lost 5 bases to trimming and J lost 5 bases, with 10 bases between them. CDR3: CASSPSSHEQYF. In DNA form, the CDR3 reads TGTGCCAGCAGTCCATCTAGCCACGAGCAGTACTTC.

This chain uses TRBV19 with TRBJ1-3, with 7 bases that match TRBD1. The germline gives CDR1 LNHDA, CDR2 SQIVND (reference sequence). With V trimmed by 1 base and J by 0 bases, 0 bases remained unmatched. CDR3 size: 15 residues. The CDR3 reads CASSIAGGSGNTIYF. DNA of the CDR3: TGTGCCAGTAGTATAGCAGGGGGCTCTGGAAACACCATATATTTT.

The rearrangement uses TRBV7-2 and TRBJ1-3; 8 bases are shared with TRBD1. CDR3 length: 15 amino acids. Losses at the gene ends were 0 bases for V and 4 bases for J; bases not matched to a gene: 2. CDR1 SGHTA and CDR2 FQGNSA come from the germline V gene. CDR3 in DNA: TGTGCCAGCAGCTTAGCGTCAGGGGGCGGAAACACCATATATTTT. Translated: CASSLASGGGNTIYF.